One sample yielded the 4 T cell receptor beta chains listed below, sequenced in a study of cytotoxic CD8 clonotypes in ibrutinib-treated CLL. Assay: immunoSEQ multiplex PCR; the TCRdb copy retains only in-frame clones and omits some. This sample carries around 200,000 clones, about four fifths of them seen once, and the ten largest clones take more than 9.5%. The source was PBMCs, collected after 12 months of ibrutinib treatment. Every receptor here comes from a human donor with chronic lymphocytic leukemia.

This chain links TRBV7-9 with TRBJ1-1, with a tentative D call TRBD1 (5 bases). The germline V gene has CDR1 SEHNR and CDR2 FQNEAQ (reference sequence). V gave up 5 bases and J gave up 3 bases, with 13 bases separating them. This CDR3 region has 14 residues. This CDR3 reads CASSPLGADTEAFF. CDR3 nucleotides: TGTGCCAGCAGCCCCCTCGGGGCTGACACTGAAGCTTTCTTT.

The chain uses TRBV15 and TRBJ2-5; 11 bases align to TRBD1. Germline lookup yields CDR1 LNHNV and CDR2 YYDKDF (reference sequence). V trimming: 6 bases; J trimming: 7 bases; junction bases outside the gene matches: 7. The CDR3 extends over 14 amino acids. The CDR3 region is CATRAAGTGGTQYF. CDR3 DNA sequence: TGTGCCACCAGAGCGGCGGGGACAGGGGGGACCCAGTACTTC.

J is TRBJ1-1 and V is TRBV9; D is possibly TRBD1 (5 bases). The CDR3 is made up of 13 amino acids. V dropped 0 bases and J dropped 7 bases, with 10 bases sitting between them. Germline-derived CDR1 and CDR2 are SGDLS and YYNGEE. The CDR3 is CASSVVGAGEAFF. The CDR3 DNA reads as TGTGCCAGCAGCGTAGTCGGGGCCGGTGAAGCTTTCTTT.

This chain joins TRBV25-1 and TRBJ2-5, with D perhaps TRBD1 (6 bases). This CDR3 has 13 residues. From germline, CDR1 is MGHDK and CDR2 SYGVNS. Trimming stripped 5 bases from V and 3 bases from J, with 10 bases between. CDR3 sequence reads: CASSIGGEETQYF. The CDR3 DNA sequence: TGTGCCAGCAGTATAGGGGGTGAAGAGACCCAGTACTTC.